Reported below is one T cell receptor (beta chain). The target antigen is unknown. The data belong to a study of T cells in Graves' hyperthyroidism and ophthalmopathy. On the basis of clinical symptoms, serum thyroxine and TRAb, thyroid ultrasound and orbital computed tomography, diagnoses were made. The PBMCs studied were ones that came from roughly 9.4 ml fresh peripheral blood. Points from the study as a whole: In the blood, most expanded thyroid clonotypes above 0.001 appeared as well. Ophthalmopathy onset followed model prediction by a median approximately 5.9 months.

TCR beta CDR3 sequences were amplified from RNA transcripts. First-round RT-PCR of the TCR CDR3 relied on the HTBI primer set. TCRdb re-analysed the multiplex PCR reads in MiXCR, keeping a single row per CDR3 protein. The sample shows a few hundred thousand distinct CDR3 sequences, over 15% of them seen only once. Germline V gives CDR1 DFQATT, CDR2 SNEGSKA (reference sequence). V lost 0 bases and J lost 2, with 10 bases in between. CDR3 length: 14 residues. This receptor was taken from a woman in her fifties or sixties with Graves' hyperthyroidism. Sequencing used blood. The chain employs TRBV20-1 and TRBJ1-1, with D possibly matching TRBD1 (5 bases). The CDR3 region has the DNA TGCAGTGCTAGAGATTTGGGGGAAAACACTGAAGCTTTCTTT. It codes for CSARDLGENTEAFF.